The clone carrying this T cell receptor beta chain was seen many times. Starting material for RNA and DNA co-extraction consisted of about 17-34 mg of unsorted bulk tissue. Viable tumor cells exceeded 85% in all tumor samples. This entry is derived from a study of tumor-infiltrating lymphocytes in primary liver carcinoma. CDR1 is MDHEN, CDR2 SYDVKM, per germline. The germline V and J ends were trimmed by 3 bases and 8 bases, with 20 bases remaining between them. CDR3 size: 15 residues. Starting material of around 460 ng total RNA yielded TCR beta cDNA via a constant-region primer. The TCR beta library was amplified through three nested multiplex PCR rounds in a modified ARM-PCR procedure. The opening two PCR rounds, ten to eleven cycles each, paired TRBV1-TRBV30 forward primers with a C-beta reverse primer. A single record per CDR3 protein comes from TCRdb applying MiXCR to the multiplex PCR reads. Of approximately 110,000 distinct CDR3 sequences listed, roughly 80% are singletons.

The chain joins TRBV28 to TRBJ2-7; D gene ambiguous. The source is a man aged 40-49 years with primary liver carcinoma and hepatitis B virus infection. Source material: liver tumor tissue from sampling region 3. Subset defined: tumor region T3, left-lateral pole. CDR3 sequence reads: CASSLVAGGSRQQYF. As DNA, the CDR3 is TGTGCCAGCAGTTTGGTGGCAGGCGGCTCGAGGCAGCAGTACTTC.